What follows are 15 T cell receptor beta chains derived from one specimen sequenced in a study of blood T cell repertoires in COVID-19. TCRdb's table, derived via immunoSEQ multiplex PCR, lists solely in-frame clones and lacks some. The data show over 150,000 clones, about 88% seen once. Material: peripheral blood. Receptors were obtained from a man aged 50 to 59 with COVID-19, enrolled during active disease.

V gene TRBV4-2 combines with J gene TRBJ1-2; no firm D call. Between the trimmed V and J ends, which lost 0 bases and 5 bases, there was a span of 16 bases. This CDR3 has 16 residues. Germline CDR1 and CDR2: LGHNA and YNFKEQ. The CDR3 coding sequence is TGTGCCAGCAGCCAAGAGGTTTCCCCAAATCGGTATGGCTACACCTTC. Translating gives CASSQEVSPNRYGYTF.

This rearrangement joins TRBV7-2 to TRBJ2-4; no definite D call. This CDR3 contains 15 residues. Germline V CDR1 and CDR2: SGHTA, FQGNSA. Trimming stripped 4 bases from V and 8 bases from J, with 18 bases between. The CDR3 nucleotides read TGTGCCAGCAGCTCAATGCCCCTAAGCACGGACATTCAGTACTTC. Translating it yields CASSSMPLSTDIQYF.

V gene TRBV12-2 combines with J gene TRBJ2-6; the D call in the table, TRBD2, was not verified against the DNA. TRBV12-2 is a pseudogene segment. This CDR3 spans 15 amino acids. In DNA form, the CDR3 reads TGTCCGGGGACGGGAGGAGCTTCTGGGGCCAACGTCCTGACTTTC. Its protein product is CPGTGGASGANVLTF.

CDR3 DNA sequence: TGTGCCAGCCAAAGGGTCCAGGGGAGTAACCCTGAAGCTTTCTTT. It specifies CASQRVQGSNPEAFF. This sequence joins TRBV6-5 and TRBJ1-1; possibly TRBD1 for D (6 bases). CDR1 MNHEY and CDR2 SVGAGI come from the germline V gene. CDR3 length equals 15 residues. Trimming cost V 8 bases and J 6 bases, with 22 bases left between them.

V is TRBV10-3 and J is TRBJ2-1; 10 positions match TRBD2. Germline lookup yields CDR1 ENHRY and CDR2 SYGVKD. The CDR3 is 16 amino acids. With V trimmed by 3 bases and J by 5 bases, 7 bases remained unmatched. CDR3 sequence reads: CAISDTSGAAHNEQFF. As DNA, the CDR3 is TGTGCCATCAGTGACACTAGCGGGGCCGCGCACAATGAGCAGTTCTTC.

The chain recombines TRBV9 with TRBJ2-1, with TRBD2 matching over 14 bases. CDR1 SGDLS and CDR2 YYNGEE come from the germline V gene. Losses at the gene ends were 3 bases for V and 4 bases for J; bases not matched to a gene: 21. The CDR3 runs to 22 residues. In nucleotides, the CDR3 is TGTGCCAGCAGCGCCAGTAGTAAAACGGGACTAGCGGGAGATCGGTTATACAATGAGCAGTTCTTC. Translated: CASSASSKTGLAGDRLYNEQFF.

The chain links TRBV12-3 or TRBV12-4 to TRBJ1-2; D unresolved. With 5 bases removed from V and 6 bases from J, the gap between germline ends came to 13 bases. The length of the CDR3 is 13 residues. CDR3 DNA: TGTGCCAGCAGTCGGCTAGAGGCGGATGGCTACACCTTC. This sequence encodes CASSRLEADGYTF.

As to this clone: A read error may produce the germline difference seen at one junction end. This chain joins TRBV12-3 or TRBV12-4 and TRBJ2-1; no reliable D call. The CDR3 has 11 residues. Written as DNA, the CDR3 is TGTGCCAGCAGTTCCTCCAATGAGCAGTTCTTC. It specifies CASSSSNEQFF.

Worth noting for this clone: The DNA is omitted, as the CDR3 cannot be located on it reliably, and the CDR3 follows TCRdb's listing. The V and J genes are TRBV27 and TRBJ2-2; whether TRBD2, the table's D call, matches the DNA was not checked. The CDR3 length equals 16 residues, ends included. Germline V CDR1 and CDR2: MNHEY, SMNVEV (reference sequence). The CDR3 sequence is CASSSPPEGSAGSCFF.

The J gene is TRBJ2-5, the V gene TRBV5-1; TRBD2 might be the D (5 bases). The length of the CDR3 is 15 residues. V was cut by 0 bases and J by 5 bases, with 14 bases left in between. Germline V gene sequence: CDR1 SGHRS, CDR2 YFSETQ. As DNA, the CDR3 is TGCGCCAGCAGCTTGGTTCCAGGAACGGGGGAGACCCAGTACTTC. This codes for CASSLVPGTGETQYF.

The rearrangement links TRBV19 to TRBJ1-2; 8 bases align to TRBD1. The J segment lost 3 bases and the V segment lost 6 bases, leaving 9 bases of the junction unmatched. The CDR3 extends over 15 amino acids. Germline-derived CDR1 and CDR2 are LNHDA and SQIVND (reference sequence). In DNA form, the CDR3 reads TGTGCCAGTAGGAAGGACAGGGCGGTTTACTATGGCTACACCTTC. This translates into CASRKDRAVYYGYTF.

The rearrangement links TRBV5-5 to TRBJ1-1; D is perhaps TRBD1 (5 bases). The germline CDR1 and CDR2 sequences are SGHKS and YYEKEE (reference sequence). V shed 1 base and J shed 3 bases, with 13 bases lying between them. The CDR3 sequence is 15 residues long. The CDR3: CASSLQGMRYTEAFF. As DNA, the CDR3 is TGTGCCAGCAGCTTGCAGGGAATGAGGTACACTGAAGCTTTCTTT.

The chain links TRBV30 to TRBJ1-5; D possibly corresponds to TRBD1 (6 bases). The CDR3 runs 12 residues. The germline gives CDR1 GTSNPN, CDR2 SVGIG (reference sequence). V dropped 4 bases and J dropped 4 bases, with 8 bases sitting between them. CDR3 nucleotide sequence: TGTGCCTGGAACGACAGGAATCAGCCCCAGCATTTT. Translation: CAWNDRNQPQHF.

V and J are TRBV28 and TRBJ1-2, with 8 bases fitting TRBD1. There are 16 residues in the CDR3. In germline, CDR1 is MDHEN, CDR2 SYDVKM. Unmatched junction bases numbered 15, after V lost 7 bases and J lost 5 bases. The CDR3 loop reads CASNTAGLTGEYGYTF. The CDR3 DNA follows: TGTGCCAGCAATACCGCCGGATTGACAGGGGAGTATGGCTACACCTTC.

This chain joins TRBV28 and TRBJ2-7; TRBD1 might be the D (5 bases). Germline loops: CDR1 MDHEN, CDR2 SYDVKM. V was trimmed by 7 bases and J by 3 bases, leaving 22 bases between them. There are 16 residues in the CDR3. Written as DNA, the CDR3 is TGTGCCAGCACGGGCAGGCAAAGGGGTTTTGGCTACGAGCAGTACTTC. Translating it yields CASTGRQRGFGYEQYF.